This record covers a single T cell receptor (beta chain). Its antigen is unknown. Per-base quality was not reported, and no clone a single base away is much larger than it. Whole blood was collected in K2EDTA tubes by collaborating institutions according to the institutions' own protocols. For TCRbeta analysis, collaborators shipped samples as frozen whole blood, isolated PBMCs, or DNA extracted from either of those sample types. Inclusive of the bounding cysteine and phenylalanine, the CDR3 is 15 residues long. Only the CDR3 portion is preserved as DNA: 45 bases, with reading frame beginning at the first base. Taken from the germline V gene (reference sequence), the CDR1 and CDR2 loops are LGHDT and YNNKEL. V was cut back by 1 base and J by 3 bases, leaving a gap of 10 bases between them. The data originate from a study of blood T cell repertoires in COVID-19 (TCRdb year 2020). About the study as a whole: The collaborator samples originated in the United States, Italy and Spain and spanned the acute and convalescent phases of COVID-19. The material from the prospective study consisted of cDNA or gDNA derived from T cells, B-cell-depleted T cells, or PBMCs. Subjects who had been exposed to COVID-19, were actively infected with it, or had recovered from it provided the deeply sampled blood TCRbeta repertoires that made up the dataset. The repertoires were released in a freely available public database meant as a resource for research on the immune response to SARS-CoV-2. Samples came from the ongoing ImmuneRACE study (first 160 participants) plus 1,254 subjects from 6 global collaborators. A de-identified subject ID, COVID-19 status, age in years and sex were almost always included in the sample metadata. Where available, HLA class I and class II types were obtained from metadata supplied by the sample provider rather than from assay-based typing. General study outcomes and caveats: The amount of clinical and demographic metadata varied by source and participant and was provided uncurated.

TCRbeta CDR3 regions were amplified from genomic DNA by means of the immunoSEQ Assay, a bias-controlled multiplex PCR. The paper's data handling went like this. Within the assay, amplification of reference gene primers was used to estimate how many nucleated cells each sample contained. To quantify the absolute abundance of each unique TCRbeta CDR3 rearrangement, sequence reads were collapsed and filtered. Productive Simpson clonality was computed per sample as the square root of Simpson's diversity index over productive rearrangements. TCRdb mirrors the immuneACCESS table, restricted to in-frame sequences. Some clones are absent from its copies; in checked studies, under half trace to an unresolved V gene, and the reason for the others is unknown. That table furnishes V, J and clone size, whereas the DNA furnished D and trimming. The sample has about 88,000 clones on record, 85% to 95% of them singletons. The biggest ten clones account for over 1.5% of the sample.

The source material was peripheral blood. This TCR was sampled from a man aged 55 to 70 with acute or convalescent COVID-19. The chain joins TRBV3-1 (or the pseudogene TRBV3-2) to TRBJ1-5, with the D segment identity uncertain. The DNA reads as follows: TGTGCCAGCAGCCAAGGCCTGCCAGTCAATCAGCCCCAGCATTTT. Its protein reads: CASSQGLPVNQPQHF.